Included here is one T cell receptor beta chain sequence, with context. Its antigen is undetermined. At one end, the junction sequence differs from germline, possibly due to a read error. The primer mix had 60 Vbeta and 13 Jbeta primers. The assay was immunoSEQ multiplex PCR, and TCRdb's table has in-frame clones only and misses some. The data contain roughly 150,000 clones, roughly three quarters of them singletons. This specimen belongs to a study of cytomegalovirus exposure and HLA in healthy donors. Study as a whole: Ancestry clustering placed around 80% of roughly 410 genotyped donors in the Caucasian-associated cluster.

Per the germline V gene, CDR1 is SGHKS and CDR2 is YYEKEE (reference sequence). CDR3 length: 15 amino acids. General observations from the study: Follow-up analysis later connected one missense variant in DCLRE1C with trimming of TCR beta V- and J-genes. Most CMV-associated TCR beta chains were later found to appear HLA-restricted.

This chain joins TRBV5-5 and TRBJ2-6; 10 positions match TRBD1. The origin of this receptor is a woman in her thirties or forties in good health and CMV-seronegative. Sequencing was carried out using PBMCs. CDR3 coding DNA: TGTGCCAGCAGCTTGGCCGGACAGGGGGGCAACGTCCTGACTTTC. It translates to CASSLAGQGGNVLTF.